In this sample, the clone carrying this T cell receptor beta chain turned up a few times. Method: immunoSEQ multiplex PCR; TCRdb's copy keeps in-frame clones and lacks some. The data contain about 59,000 clones, around 87% of them singletons. This sample was taken from a study of OX40 agonist ivuxolimab in advanced cancers. Trimming removed 3 bases at V and 5 bases at J, with 13 bases between. Germline assignment: CDR1 WSHSY and CDR2 SAAADI. The CDR3 contains 14 residues. The chain recombines TRBV10-2 with TRBJ1-1; D uncertain. The sequenced sample was CD4+ or CD8+ T cells sorted from blood, obtained in a trial of the OX40 agonist ivuxolimab. The sequence was obtained from an adult with an advanced solid tumor such as melanoma, head and neck, liver or kidney cancer. CDR3 amino acids: CASSEVLRGTEAFF. CDR3 coding DNA: TGCGCCAGCAGTGAAGTATTACGCGGGACTGAAGCTTTCTTT.